Below are 16 T cell receptor beta chains sequenced from a single sample in a study of persistence of HIV-infected CD4 T cells (dated by TCRdb to 2019 to 2021). These TCRs are of unknown antigen specificity. Sample treatment or condition, as interpreted from the label and publication: suppressive antiretroviral therapy. Cells were stimulated with lysates of CMV-infected fibroblasts at roughly 10 ug/mL. Memory CD4+ T cells that did not respond, being CD40L-negative, CD69-negative and CD45RO-high, were sorted as memory populations depleted of antigen-responding cells. TCRbeta repertoires were sequenced from genomic DNA with the immunoSEQ hsTCRB assay version 4 in survey mode. Not all clones reach the TCRdb copy of this immuneACCESS table, which keeps in-frame sequences only. Checked studies attribute under half of the gap to unresolved V genes and leave the rest unexplained. The sample has 48,000 or so clones on record, about 80% of them singletons. The ten largest clonotypes hold 3% of the sample.

This material consisted of CD4+ T cells sorted from PBMCs after roughly 18-hour stimulation, taken from a patient who received antiretroviral therapy. The cell subset or site label, as the study defines it: CD40L-CD69- CD45RO-high memory CD4 T cells not responding to CMV lysate. Receptor source: an adult man with HIV who was CMV-seropositive.

This clone was recorded only once. The chain is built from TRBV7-9 and TRBJ1-1, with D perhaps TRBD1 (6 bases). The germline V gene encodes CDR1 SEHNR and CDR2 FQNEAQ (reference sequence). CDR3 length: 16 amino acids. V lost 2 bases and J 4 bases, leaving 17 bases between the germline ends. The CDR3 spells CASSLPRGGQVTEAFF. The CDR3, as DNA: TGTGCCAGCAGCTTACCACGGGGGGGACAAGTCACTGAAGCTTTCTTT.

V and J are TRBV25-1 and TRBJ2-2; no firm D call. The CDR3 runs 14 residues. Per germline, CDR1 MGHDK and CDR2 SYGVNS. Trimming took 8 bases from V and 2 from J, leaving 12 bases between them. CDR3 region: CASRSPQNTGELFF. CDR3 in DNA: TGTGCCAGCCGGAGTCCCCAAAACACCGGGGAGCTGTTTTTT.

As to this clone: Other nucleotide sequences in the sample specify the same CDR3. The chain couples TRBV6-2 or TRBV6-3 to TRBJ1-5; the match to TRBD1 covers 9 bases. Looked up from germline, CDR1 is MNHEY and CDR2 is SVGEGT. V dropped 0 bases and J dropped 4; count of bases not matched to a gene: 1. The length of the CDR3 is 15 residues. CDR3 region: CASSYSDRGNQPQHF. Written as DNA, the CDR3 is TGTGCCAGCAGTTACTCGGACAGGGGAAATCAGCCCCAGCATTTT.

The V call is TRBV15, the J call TRBJ1-1; D is ambiguous. CDR3 length equals 14 residues. V was shortened by 7 bases and J by 1 base, with 13 bases between the two germline ends. Germline CDR1 is LNHNV and CDR2 is YYDKDF (reference sequence). CDR3 region: CATKAEDKNTEAFF. CDR3 DNA sequence: TGTGCCACCAAAGCCGAGGATAAGAACACTGAAGCTTTCTTT.

This rearrangement joins TRBV18 to TRBJ1-1; perhaps TRBD1 as D (6 bases). The V end lost 1 base, the J end lost 2 bases, and 14 bases lay between the germline ends. This CDR3 contains 16 residues. In germline, CDR1 is KGHSH, CDR2 LQKENI. The CDR3 here is CASSPLSSRGNTEAFF. In DNA, the CDR3 is TGTGCCAGCTCACCACTGTCGTCCAGGGGCAACACTGAAGCTTTCTTT.

The gene calls are TRBV7-6 and TRBJ1-6; no reliable D call. V lost 5 bases and J 6 bases, leaving 14 bases between the germline ends. This CDR3 has 15 residues. Germline V gives CDR1 SGHVS, CDR2 FNYEAQ. The CDR3 protein is CASSPKAGSNSPLHF. CDR3 DNA sequence: TGTGCCAGCAGCCCGAAGGCGGGATCTAATTCACCCCTCCACTTT.

The V gene is TRBV7-6, the J gene TRBJ1-2; TRBD1 matches 7 bases. There are 16 residues in the CDR3. Per germline, CDR1 SGHVS and CDR2 FNYEAQ. Germline trimming cut 5 bases from V and 4 bases from J; bases unmatched to any gene: 13. CDR3 nucleotides: TGTGCCAGCAGCCGGGATCAGGGACAGAAATCCTATGGCTACACCTTC. Residues: CASSRDQGQKSYGYTF.

The chain couples TRBV27 to TRBJ1-1, with TRBD1 matching 10 bases. The CDR3 sequence is 16 residues long. Germline V gives CDR1 MNHEY, CDR2 SMNVEV (reference sequence). V shed 6 bases, J shed 4 bases, and the junction held 11 bases outside the gene matches. CDR3 sequence reads: CASSPGQGRSSTEAFF. In nucleotides, the CDR3 is TGTGCCAGCAGCCCGGGACAGGGGAGAAGTTCCACTGAAGCTTTCTTT.

The chain carries TRBV5-6 and TRBJ1-2; D is unresolved. CDR1 SGHDT and CDR2 YYEEEE come from the germline V gene. This CDR3 has 16 amino acids. Trimming pared 1 base from V and 7 bases from J, leaving 20 bases between. The CDR3 sequence: CASSLRQISASGGYTF. The DNA of the CDR3 is TGTGCCAGCAGCTTGCGCCAAATCTCAGCTTCGGGTGGCTACACCTTC.

This chain joins TRBV30 and TRBJ1-2; D gene ambiguous. Trimming took off 4 bases at V and 0 bases at J, with 6 bases between the two ends. CDR1 is GTSNPN and CDR2 is SVGIG in the germline V gene (reference sequence). This CDR3 comprises 12 residues. The CDR3 reads CAWTSANYGYTF. In nucleotides, the CDR3 is TGTGCCTGGACCTCAGCTAACTATGGCTACACCTTC.

This chain links TRBV14 with TRBJ2-5; the D is unclear. Looked up from germline, CDR1 is SGHDN and CDR2 is FVKESK. This CDR3 is 13 amino acids long. V gave up 7 bases and J gave up 2 bases, with 11 bases separating them. CDR3 in amino acids: CASTHFGQETQYF. CDR3 nucleotide sequence: TGTGCCAGCACCCACTTTGGACAAGAGACCCAGTACTTC.

V and J are TRBV18 and TRBJ1-5, with unresolved D. The V and J ends lost 0 bases and 7 bases respectively, with 1 base between them. The CDR3 has 11 amino acids. Germline V gene lookup returns CDR1 KGHSH and CDR2 LQKENI. This CDR3 reads CASSPPQPQHF. In DNA, the CDR3 is TGTGCCAGCTCACCACCGCAGCCCCAGCATTTT.

The V gene is TRBV3-1 (or the pseudogene TRBV3-2), the J gene TRBJ2-7, with 13 bases identical to TRBD2. There are 16 residues in the CDR3. The germline V gene encodes CDR1 LGHDT and CDR2 YNNKEL (reference sequence). After removal of 4 bases from V and 3 bases from J, the junction contained 6 bases not matched to a gene. As DNA, the CDR3 is TGTGCCAGCAGCCCCCGGACTAGCGGGAGACTCTACGAGCAGTACTTC. Amino acids: CASSPRTSGRLYEQYF.

This clone showed up just a few times. This rearrangement joins TRBV2 to TRBJ2-3, with 8 nucleotides matching TRBD2. This CDR3 region has 16 residues. Germline trimming cut 4 bases from V and 0 bases from J; bases unmatched to any gene: 6. Germline V gene sequence: CDR1 SNHLY, CDR2 FYNNEI. In DNA, the CDR3 is TGTGCCAGCAGTGTGCAAGCGGGGGTGAGCACAGATACGCAGTATTTT. This encodes CASSVQAGVSTDTQYF.

CDR3 nucleotide sequence: TGTGCCAGCAGCTTGGGTGCTAGCGGGATCACAGATACGCAGTATTTT. This gives the protein CASSLGASGITDTQYF. J is TRBJ2-3 and V is TRBV5-4, with 9 nucleotides matching TRBD2. This CDR3 has 16 amino acids. V was pared by 0 bases and J by 2 bases, with 4 bases of the junction left unmatched. Germline CDR1 reads SGHNT; CDR2 reads YYREEE (reference sequence).

This chain uses TRBV30 with TRBJ2-7; D not resolved. Germline CDR1 and CDR2: GTSNPN and SVGIG (reference sequence). The V end was cut by 3 bases, the J end by 0 bases, with 12 bases between. The CDR3 spans 14 residues. CDR3 residues: CAWRREDVSYEQYF. CDR3 nucleotide sequence: TGTGCCTGGAGGCGAGAGGATGTCTCCTACGAGCAGTACTTC.